Following are 13 T cell receptor beta chains from one sample sequenced in a study of control samples from healthy donors and cancer patients. Sequencing used immunoSEQ multiplex PCR; TCRdb keeps in-frame clones, though not all of them. The data hold 40,000 to 55,000 clones, with 80% to 95% observed a single time. The source material was PBMCs. These receptors all stem from a woman between 40 and 50 years old with head and neck cancer.

The table lists this clone with a count of one. The gene calls are TRBV19 and TRBJ2-5; D uncertain. Trimming removed 5 bases at V and 3 bases at J, with 10 bases between. The CDR3 length is 13 residues. Germline V lookup: CDR1 LNHDA, CDR2 SQIVND (reference sequence). In DNA form, the CDR3 reads TGTGCCAGTAGTCCGGGCCTCAAAGAGACCCAGTACTTC. It codes for CASSPGLKETQYF.

The V gene is TRBV4-1, the J gene TRBJ2-2; 12 bases are a match to TRBD2. The trim removed 5 bases at V and 8 bases at J, leaving 12 bases unmatched. The germline V gene encodes CDR1 MGHRA and CDR2 YSYEKL. This CDR3 contains 17 residues. DNA for the CDR3: TGCGCCAGCAGCTTTCGGACTAGCGGGGCCCTTAGGGGGGAGCTGTTTTTT. Translated, it gives CASSFRTSGALRGELFF.

The chain is built from TRBV28 and TRBJ2-1; D perhaps matches TRBD2 (6 bases). CDR1 is MDHEN, CDR2 SYDVKM, per germline. Trimming left V 10 bases short and J 1 base short, with 17 bases between. The CDR3 is made up of 15 amino acids. CDR3 DNA: TGTGCCATCTCTAGGGCGGGGTCGTCCTACAATGAGCAGTTCTTC. Amino acid sequence: CAISRAGSSYNEQFF.

This chain joins TRBV19 and TRBJ1-2; tentatively, D is TRBD1 (5 bases). The germline CDR1 and CDR2 sequences are LNHDA and SQIVND (reference sequence). This CDR3 comprises 15 residues. V was cut by 3 bases and J by 5 bases, with 16 bases left in between. CDR3 protein: CASSIPGRGRYGYTF. The CDR3 DNA sequence: TGTGCCAGTAGTATCCCAGGGAGGGGCCGGTATGGCTACACCTTC.

The chain carries TRBV6-2 or TRBV6-3 and TRBJ1-5, with 9 positions matching TRBD1. CDR3 length equals 17 residues. Unmatched junction bases numbered 7, after V lost 4 bases and J lost 0 bases. CDR1 is MNHEY, CDR2 SVGEGT, per germline. The CDR3 here is CASSFADRGYSNQPQHF. Written as DNA, the CDR3 is TGTGCCAGCAGTTTCGCGGACAGGGGATATAGCAATCAGCCCCAGCATTTT.

J is TRBJ1-1 and V is TRBV24-1; perhaps TRBD1 as D (6 bases). V was shortened by 0 bases and J by 3 bases, with 13 bases between the two germline ends. This CDR3 comprises 16 residues. Germline V gene data show CDR1 as KGHDR and CDR2 as SFDVKD. CDR3 DNA: TGTGCCACCAGTGATTTGTCTGGGGGCGAGGACACTGAAGCTTTCTTT. Its translation: CATSDLSGGEDTEAFF.

The chain combines TRBV11-3 with TRBJ2-3; tentative D call: TRBD1 (6 bases). The CDR3 consists of 13 residues. Trimming shortened V by 3 bases and J by 8 bases, and 12 bases separated the two germline ends. Per germline, CDR1 SGHNT and CDR2 YENEEA. The CDR3 DNA follows: TGTGCCAGCAGCTTCCAGGGGTCGGGTACGCAGTATTTT. Translation: CASSFQGSGTQYF.

The V call is TRBV7-9, the J call TRBJ2-6; no firm D call. The CDR3 contains 15 residues. The germline CDR1 and CDR2 sequences are SEHNR and FQNEAQ (reference sequence). Trimming shortened V by 5 bases and J by 0 bases, and 8 bases separated the two germline ends. CDR3 sequence: CASSPRFSGANVLTF. The CDR3 nucleotides are TGTGCCAGCAGCCCTAGGTTCTCTGGGGCCAACGTCCTGACTTTC.

The V gene is TRBV4-1, the J gene TRBJ1-2; D gene uncertain. Germline assignment: CDR1 MGHRA and CDR2 YSYEKL. This CDR3 region has 15 residues. V was trimmed by 0 bases and J by 2 bases, leaving 10 bases between them. The CDR3 loop is CASSQDRLSNYGYTF. CDR3 in DNA: TGCGCCAGCAGCCAAGATCGCCTTTCAAACTATGGCTACACCTTC.

This clone was observed once. The chain carries TRBV6-2 or TRBV6-3 and TRBJ1-5; the match to TRBD1 covers 9 bases. Germline V gene lookup returns CDR1 MNHEY and CDR2 SVGEGT. Trimming took 0 bases from V and 2 from J; bases not matched to a gene: 2. The CDR3 is 16 amino acids. CDR3 region: CASSYSQGAGNQPQHF. The CDR3 coding sequence is TGTGCCAGCAGTTACTCACAGGGGGCTGGCAATCAGCCCCAGCATTTT.

V gene TRBV4-1 combines with J gene TRBJ2-2, with TRBD2 matching 7 bases. From germline, CDR1 is MGHRA and CDR2 YSYEKL. The CDR3 is 17 amino acids. V shed 1 base and J 0 bases; nucleotides not matched to a gene: 5. The CDR3 spells CASSQGPSGANTGELFF. The CDR3 region has the DNA TGCGCCAGCAGCCAAGGCCCTAGCGGTGCGAACACCGGGGAGCTGTTTTTT.

The chain combines TRBV4-2 with TRBJ1-2, with 7 bases that match TRBD1. The CDR3 loop spans 15 amino acids. V was clipped by 8 bases and J by 7 bases; unmatched bases: 16. In germline, CDR1 is LGHNA, CDR2 YNFKEQ. The CDR3 sequence is CASATGVGAAPGYTF. CDR3 DNA: TGTGCCAGCGCCACAGGGGTGGGGGCCGCTCCTGGCTACACCTTC.

The chain recombines TRBV5-1 with TRBJ1-5, with D unclear. Germline CDR1 SGHRS, CDR2 YFSETQ. V lost 4 bases to trimming and J lost 6 bases, with 17 bases between them. The CDR3 contains 15 residues. CDR3 coding DNA: TGCGCCAGCAGCGCTGAACCTGGGTTCGGTCAGCCCCAGCATTTT. Its protein is CASSAEPGFGQPQHF.